This T cell receptor beta chain appears in the sequencing data of a study of cytomegalovirus exposure and HLA in healthy donors. The CDR3 consists of 14 residues. Germline V lookup: CDR1 SGHRS, CDR2 YFSETQ. Unmatched junction bases numbered 3, after V lost 6 bases and J lost 4 bases. 13 Jbeta primers and 60 Vbeta primers were used for the PCR. In the original processing: Later, an analysis found about 80 million unique TCR beta chains, and 8.5 million to 12 million of these were shared. The method was immunoSEQ multiplex PCR; TCRdb's version includes in-frame clones alone and lacks a portion of them. That table furnishes V, J and clone size, whereas the DNA furnished D and trimming. The profile shows around 120,000 clones, approximately 80% of them singletons.

Sequences were obtained from PBMCs. This receptor was obtained from a woman between 40 and 50 years old in good health and CMV-seropositive. This sequence joins TRBV5-1 and TRBJ2-3, with 12 bases that match TRBD2. The DNA of the CDR3 is TGCGCCAGCAATGGACTAGCGGGGCCAGATACGCAGTATTTT. Its protein is CASNGLAGPDTQYF.